Listed here is a single T cell receptor beta chain. This sample is drawn from a study of blood T cell repertoires in COVID-19. About the study: Samples representing acute and convalescent COVID-19 were sourced from the United States, Italy and Spain.

How the authors handled the data: It was from reference gene primer amplification that nucleated cell counts were estimated. Generated by immunoSEQ multiplex PCR, the TCRdb table keeps only in-frame clones and is missing some. For V, J and clone size, that table is used; D and trimming come from the DNA. The sample records roughly 250,000 clones, 83% being singletons. There are 14 residues in the CDR3. In germline, CDR1 is LGHNA, CDR2 YNFKEQ. Trimming removed 5 bases from V and 2 bases from J, with 13 bases in between. This TCR derives from a human donor in a cohort sampled during active COVID-19. The rearrangement links TRBV4-2 to TRBJ2-7, with TRBD1 as a possible D gene (6 bases). Source material: peripheral blood. Here the CDR3 DNA reads TGTGCCAGCAGCGAAAGGAAGGGGGCCTACGAGCAGTACTTC. It specifies CASSERKGAYEQYF.